The rows below give T cell receptor beta chains drawn from one sample of a study of T cells in Graves' hyperthyroidism and ophthalmopathy. TCRdb passed the multiplex PCR reads through MiXCR, listing each CDR3 protein once. The sample yields around 500,000 distinct CDR3 sequences, 15% to 20% seen once. Sequencing used blood. These receptors came from a woman aged 30 to 39 with Graves' ophthalmopathy. Both conserved end residues are trimmed from each CDR3. The D gene is left open where the match is weak.

cdr3_aa d_call v_call
AWSVRRRGTEAF . TRBV30
ASSQASLEQY . TRBV4-2
ASIRTGTGAPGELF TRBD1 TRBV12-3/TRBV12-4
ASSMGTRTNYGYT . TRBV19
ASSPQAWNTEAF . TRBV7-6
ASSSQGRSPYEQY . TRBV7-9
SATHSVSGNTIY . TRBV20-1
ASSQELAGVSSGANVLT TRBD2 TRBV4-1
ASSLSGGANTEAF . TRBV6-1
ASSPTTGLAYEQY . TRBV5-6
ASSQESGFHRLQY . TRBV3-1
ASAGAYTDTQY TRBD2 TRBV28
SASVFLSYNEQF . TRBV20-1
ASSLAAGEAGANVLT . TRBV7-6
ASSPSRDRGLETQY TRBD1 TRBV7-2
ASSIGSSAREQF . TRBV19
ASSGQGFSLSSTDTQY TRBD1 TRBV5-1
ASSWDQTTEAF . TRBV12-3/TRBV12-4
ASSLEGTEAYEQY . TRBV28
ASSLMNTGGFNQPQH TRBD1 TRBV5-8
AWSWGSYEQY . TRBV30
ASSPPGLEQY . TRBV7-2
AWSASGGNTIY . TRBV30
ASSLYVDTQY . TRBV7-2
ASTRSSYNEQF . TRBV9
ASSRTSGRAENIQY TRBD2 TRBV7-2
ASRLRLALTYEQY TRBD2 TRBV11-2
ATSDSTETSGSHEQF TRBD2 TRBV24-1
ASSANGWRETGDNEQF TRBD2 TRBV11-1
ASSYPPGKEQTQY . TRBV6-5
SVETLAGNYGYT . TRBV29-1
ASSQEFGVGENIQY . TRBV4-3
ASSEGFRGGRQETQY TRBD2 TRBV2
ASREAGSTGELF . TRBV11-2
ASSLLPGDNEQF . TRBV11-1
ASSYSTSVYNEQF TRBD2 TRBV12-3/TRBV12-4
ASSYALSDSSYNEQF . TRBV6-5
ASRIRGARYQASTDTQY . TRBV5-4
ASSPRGSGANVLT . TRBV7-9
AIPSSGNSYEQY TRBD2 TRBV7-2
ASSLAGQGSEAF TRBD1 TRBV5-1
ASSTLGRQGVRNTEAF TRBD1 TRBV19
ASSLPVYSNQPQH . TRBV6-2/TRBV6-3
SAPDDPWNEQF . TRBV20-1
ASSSSLAGGPDTQY TRBD2 TRBV6-2/TRBV6-3
ASSLLDREGQPQH . TRBV12-3/TRBV12-4
AISEKLSGGDNEQF TRBD2 TRBV10-3
SASSIYNEQF . TRBV20-1